The clone carrying this TCR beta chain was counted at least ten times. Per the germline V gene, CDR1 is LGHNA and CDR2 is YNFKEQ. CDR3 size: 13 residues. V lost 0 bases and J 8 bases, leaving 8 bases between the germline ends. TCRdb itself ran the 5' RACE reads through MiXCR, one entry per CDR3 protein. The sample has fewer than 900,000 distinct CDR3 sequences; 21% are singletons. The data were taken from a study of identical twins. The sample also formed part of further work on T cells expressing NK-cell markers. That source adds: For several donors, the dominant NKG2C+ clonotypes made up roughly 1.0-8% of their CD8+ T cells. Questions lingered over whether expanded NKG2C+ T cell clones were HCMV-specific.

This chain links TRBV4-2 with TRBJ1-5; D is undetermined. This TCR was sampled from a woman aged 18-35 years in good health. Sequenced: PBMCs. The CDR3 sequence is CASSQDGREPQHF. The CDR3 DNA sequence: TGTGCCAGCAGCCAAGACGGAAGGGAGCCCCAGCATTTT.